This record concerns one T cell receptor beta chain sequence. It was with 60 Vbeta and 13 Jbeta primers that the PCR ran. Profiled with immunoSEQ multiplex PCR; TCRdb holds only in-frame clones, not every one. The sample records some 150,000 clones, roughly 74% being singletons. CDR1 and CDR2 from the germline V gene are MDHEN and SYDVKM. This CDR3 spans 11 amino acids. The V end was cut by 5 bases, the J end by 9 bases, with 5 bases between. The data derive from a study of cytomegalovirus exposure and HLA in healthy donors. The sequenced sample consisted of PBMCs. The chain employs TRBV28 and TRBJ1-6; D is undetermined. This sequence originates from a man aged 35 to 55 in good health and CMV-seronegative. The CDR3 bases are TGTGCCAGCAGTCGTGTTTCACCCCTCCACTTT. Amino acids: CASSRVSPLHF.